The present entry profiles one T cell receptor beta chain with its context. What antigen it recognizes has not been identified. The record has no base qualities; no much larger clone is one base away. The library came from the immunoSEQ multiplex PCR assay. A mixture of 60 forward primers for TCR Vbeta segments and 13 reverse primers for TCR Jbeta segments was used in the multiplex PCR. The CDR3 region of rearranged TCR beta genes was amplified from genomic DNA by a multiplex PCR assay. The Illumina HiSeq System was used to sequence the amplified TCR beta libraries as 87-base-pair reads. Concerning the study's data processing: Across the 600 to 700 repertoires, a later analysis counted 78 million or so unique TCR beta chains, approximately 10 million of which were shared by at least two donors. A nearest-neighbor algorithm error-corrected the raw reads and collapsed the reads into unique sequences, merging closely related sequences to remove PCR and sequencing errors. To assign V, D and J gene segments, CDR3 sequences were aligned to IMGT reference sequences. Each retained sequence needed at least a six-nucleotide match to both a V gene segment and a J gene segment. Rearrangements were called productive when the CDR3 lacked stop codons and stayed in frame with V and J; all others were non-productive. Following IMGT convention, CDR3 was defined as the stretch from the second conserved V-encoded cysteine to the conserved J-encoded phenylalanine. The earlier analysis of about 530 of the donors excluded any sequence lacking an unambiguous match to a single V gene segment. In an earlier analysis of 587 of the donors, V segments were called functional above 56.7% productive rearrangements and were called segregating when the between-donor standard deviation exceeded 5%. To diagnose cytomegalovirus status from the catalog of TCR beta chain sequences, a statistical classification framework was built. V and J gene assignment, in a later analysis, came from comparing TCR nucleotide sequences with IMGT/GENE-DB human TR gene sequences. Using the TCRdist pipeline, a later analysis assigned CDR3 sequences along with most-parsimonious VDJ recombination scenarios. A later analysis defined each TCR beta chain by its CDR3 amino acid sequence plus V-gene family, and excluded reads lacking a unique V-gene family. As a way to deal with suspected cross-contamination and a sequencing artifact, a later analysis dropped roughly 620 nucleotide sequences that were highly shared and had low generation probability. In a later analysis, a clonal expansion index was calculated for each public chain from normalized within-repertoire ranks of inferred template counts. In a later analysis, generation probabilities were computed with a VDJ recombination model fitted to out-of-frame rearrangements, and the resulting probabilities were checked against IGoR. A later analysis scored TCR-TCR, TCR-HLA and TCR-CMV co-occurrence with hypergeometric tests, applying a repertoire-size bias correction to TCR pairs. In a later analysis, false discovery rates were estimated by permuting HLA or CMV assignments 20 times. In a later analysis, co-occurring TCRs were grouped with DBSCAN, and TCRdist sequence similarity was added when clustering was performed within HLA-allele-positive subsets. Repertoires with fewer than 30,000 or more than 120,000 public chains, plus five repertoires with anomalous nucleotide sharing, were excluded from co-occurrence clustering. The immuneACCESS repertoire file appears here via TCRdb, limited to in-frame rearrangements. These files lack a portion of the clones; in checked studies, under half of the deficit traces to unresolved V genes, and the cause of the others is not known. V and J calls and clone size are as listed in that table; D and trimming were resolved from the DNA. The sample table shows a few hundred thousand clones, and around 80% are seen once. Of the sample, roughly 0.31% is held by the ten largest clones.

The source of the sample is a study of cytomegalovirus exposure and HLA in healthy donors (dated by TCRdb to 2015 to 2018). With respect to the entire study: An earlier analysis of about 530 of the donors reported 276 Gb of sequence data and approximately 120 million unique TCR beta sequences obtained from around 190 million T cells. The number of donors typed differed by locus, with about 629-630 for A, B, C, DRB1 and DQB1, more than 500 for DQA1, under 610 for DPA1, and over 400 for DPB1. In a later genetic analysis, genome-wide SNP genotypes for about three fifths of the roughly 670 donors were used, and that subset was treated as a discovery cohort. An earlier analysis of 587 of the donors applied high-throughput TCR beta sequencing to assess whether each TCR beta V gene segment acted as functional or pseudogenic. The T cell repertoires of under 700 subjects were profiled by immunosequencing and related to cytomegalovirus serostatus. An early release covering over 500 HLA-typed donors comprised 250 to 350 gigabases of sequencing data and 85 million or so unique TCR sequences. Class I and class II HLA loci were covered by the typing at four-digit resolution. The genetic ancestry cluster associated with self-reported Caucasian donors included 70% to 85% of the roughly 400 genotyped donors. In addition to the first cohort of roughly 700 subjects, a separate validation cohort of 120 different subjects was used. A handful of DR-DQ haplotypes were handled as single units for association and clustering because linkage in the cohort was strong. To study patterns of TCR occurrence, a later analysis re-analyzed previously published TCR beta repertoires from 550 to 800 donors and added high-resolution HLA genotyping. Across approximately 420 genotyped donors of the cohort, an average of about 250,000 unique TCR beta nucleotide sequences per donor were sequenced, and roughly 18% of those sequences were non-productive. All discovery cohort repertoires had been generated using a single sequencing platform. High-throughput TCR immunosequencing, statistical association of individual TCRs with disease status, and machine learning were combined to predict cytomegalovirus infection status. In the later analysis, no new phenotypic data were used to find candidate immune exposures; instead, reliance was placed on TCR beta sequences and their occurrence across donors. Alongside the repertoire data, information on donor age, sex, ethnicity and CMV serostatus was compiled. The study aimed to test whether signatures of past pathogen exposure could be identified by cataloging public T cell receptors.

The cohort consisted of 600 to 700 healthy bone marrow donors. At the time of sampling, all cohort members were nominally healthy, though unrecorded immune exposures were likely present. The donor was CMV seronegative and belonged to the group of 350 to 400 seronegative cohort members. A peripheral blood sample was collected from each donor, and TCR beta sequencing was performed on peripheral blood mononuclear cells. Genomic DNA was extracted from the blood cell samples with the Qiagen DNeasy Blood Extraction Kit. What the research found in general, with its limitations: Cytomegalovirus status was reported to be diagnosed by the classifier with high specificity and sensitivity in both the original and validation cohorts. For the cohort, immune exposure information was limited to CMV serostatus. Assigning TCR associations to individual alleles was difficult when HLA alleles, especially DR and DQ, strongly co-occurred. Because HLA typing was unavailable for some donors at each locus, only the typed subset was used in association tests. A further reported finding was that TCR beta sequences accurately predicted the HLA-A and HLA-B alleles for most subjects in the first cohort. In a later analysis, TCR association rates were found to vary across HLA loci, with the most associated TCRs seen for DRB1 alleles and the fewest for HLA-C alleles. In a later analysis, HLA-associated TCR beta chains were found to be more clonally expanded and to have lower generation probabilities than equally common non-associated chains. At a false discovery rate of 0.05, a later analysis linked some 17,000 TCR beta sequences to specific HLA alleles. Some IMGT-functional V segments, including TRBV6-2 and TRBV6-3, could not be distinguished by the 87-base-pair reads and were therefore excluded. In the study, approximately 160 TCR beta chains were listed as associated with cytomegalovirus. In an earlier analysis of approximately 600 of the donors, most TCR beta V segments were observed in productive rearrangements about 87% or about 30% of the time, broadly matching IMGT annotations. Linkage disequilibrium might explain the correlated functional status among segregating V segments, but an unknown experimental factor could not be excluded. Only TCR beta chains were sequenced in this cohort, and the absence of alpha or paired-chain data limited detectable features. The sequencing pipeline was judged likely to have produced a cluster of highly shared sequence variants as a technical artifact. The authors suggested that the approach could potentially be generalized to other disease states and immunological phenotypes. In a later analysis, most CMV-associated TCR beta chains were found to appear HLA-restricted, with HLA associations seemingly driven largely by CMV exposure. V-gene and J-gene trimming of TCR beta chains was associated with a missense DCLRE1C variant in a later genetic analysis, and the association was replicated in an independent cohort. While some public TCRs were present in many individuals, most TCR sequences turned up only very rarely across donors. The presence/absence analyses assumed that sequencing depth was roughly uniform across donors, and that assumption may not be true. Compared with the 666-donor mean, donors in an Asian-associated ancestry cluster had fewer N-insertions in productive TCRs, according to a later genetic analysis. Because counts were too low, about 15 rarely observed V segments, including chromosome 9 orphons, were left out of the earlier analysis of approximately 500 of the donors. According to a later analysis, parvovirus B19, influenza, CMV and Epstein-Barr virus appeared linked to several top co-occurrence clusters. In vitro tests confirmed that a few of the cytomegalovirus-associated TCR beta chains recognize cytomegalovirus antigens.

Reading the germline V gene gives CDR1 SQVTM and CDR2 ANQGSEA. Relative to germline, V is 3 bases shorter and J is 3 bases shorter, with 8 bases between their ends. The cysteine opens and the phenylalanine closes a CDR3 of 13 amino acids. Only the CDR3 portion is preserved as DNA: 39 bases, with reading frame beginning at the first base. The clonotype was recovered from a girl under 10 years old in good health and CMV-seronegative. The chain uses TRBV29-1 and TRBJ2-2, with TRBD2 as a weak D call on 6 bases. Source material: PBMCs. The DNA is TGCAGCGTTGAGGGACTGGACACCGGGGAGCTGTTTTTT. Translated, this is CSVEGLDTGELFF.